This TCR beta chain was captured in a study of blood T cell repertoires in COVID-19. For the study at large: The United States, Italy and Spain supplied acute and convalescent COVID-19 samples. PBMCs, B-cell-depleted T cells, or T cells were the source of the cDNA or gDNA that made up the material.

Libraries were prepared by immunoSEQ multiplex PCR; TCRdb keeps only in-frame clonotypes and omits some of them. This sample has around 140,000 clones, with about 89% found just once. With V trimmed by 0 bases and J by 5 bases, 5 bases remained unmatched. Per germline, CDR1 GTSNPN and CDR2 SVGIG (reference sequence). The CDR3 extends over 14 amino acids. The sequenced material came from peripheral blood. The TCR comes from an older woman with COVID-19, enrolled during active disease. The gene calls are TRBV30 and TRBJ2-3; TRBD1 matches at 7 bases. The CDR3, as DNA: TGTGCCTGGAGTGTGCGTCAGGGGGTAGATACGCAGTATTTT. Protein: CAWSVRQGVDTQYF.